Below, 10 T cell receptor beta chains from the same sample are listed, as sequenced in a study of blood T cell repertoires in COVID-19. Assay: immunoSEQ multiplex PCR; the TCRdb copy retains only in-frame clones and omits some. The table has roughly 150,000 clones, approximately 84% seen once. Sequenced: peripheral blood. These receptors were collected from a woman aged 55-75 years with COVID-19, enrolled during active disease.

J is TRBJ2-3 and V is TRBV6-5, with D unresolved. V was shortened by 2 bases and J by 4 bases, with 7 bases between the two germline ends. The CDR3 is made up of 13 amino acids. CDR1 and CDR2 (germline): MNHEY, SVGAGI. CDR3 coding DNA: TGTGCCAGCAGTTACGAGCCGGCAGATACGCAGTATTTT. It is translated as CASSYEPADTQYF.

This sequence joins TRBV5-6 and TRBJ1-2; 10 bases are shared with TRBD1. This CDR3 is 15 amino acids long. The germline V gene encodes CDR1 SGHDT and CDR2 YYEEEE. J gave up 3 bases and V 3 bases, and 5 bases lay outside the gene matches. The CDR3 DNA reads as TGTGCCAGCAGCTCCCTGGACAGGGGGGACTATGGCTACACCTTC. Residues: CASSSLDRGDYGYTF.

The chain links TRBV18 to TRBJ1-4; D possibly corresponds to TRBD1 (5 bases). CDR3 length: 16 amino acids. V was pared by 2 bases and J by 0 bases, with 10 bases between. Looked up from germline, CDR1 is KGHSH and CDR2 is LQKENI. CDR3 loop: CASSPGSRATNEKLFF. The CDR3 DNA is TGTGCCAGCTCACCAGGAAGCAGGGCAACTAATGAAAAACTGTTTTTT.

The chain is built from TRBV9 and TRBJ2-3; tentatively, D is TRBD2 (6 bases). CDR1 and CDR2 (germline): SGDLS, YYNGEE. The CDR3 is made up of 16 amino acids. Trimming took 0 bases from V and 2 from J, leaving 13 bases between them. CDR3 sequence reads: CASSVAEGSITDTQYF. The CDR3 DNA sequence: TGTGCCAGCAGCGTAGCGGAGGGCTCGATCACAGATACGCAGTATTTT.

This clone was observed a handful of times. The chain is built from TRBV14 and TRBJ2-3; 11 bases line up with TRBD2. V was pared by 0 bases and J by 8 bases, with 7 bases of the junction left unmatched. CDR1 is SGHDN and CDR2 is FVKESK in the germline V gene. This CDR3 contains 16 residues. Here the CDR3 reads CASSQELAGALGTQYF. The CDR3 nucleotides are TGTGCCAGCAGCCAAGAACTAGCGGGAGCCTTGGGTACGCAGTATTTT.

The chain uses TRBV19 and TRBJ1-3; D possibly corresponds to TRBD1 (6 bases). The germline gives CDR1 LNHDA, CDR2 SQIVND (reference sequence). Trimming left V 3 bases short and J 2 bases short, with 11 bases between. The length of the CDR3 is 15 residues. The CDR3 nucleotides read TGTGCCAGTAGTATTGACTGGGGGCCTGGAAACACCATATATTTT. Its protein product is CASSIDWGPGNTIYF. Filled out from reference TRBV19 and TRBJ1-3, the complete variable domain reads DGGITQSPKYLFRKEGQNVTLSCEQNLNHDAMYWYRQDPGQGLRLIYYSQIVNDFQKGDIAEGYSVSREKKESFPLTVTSAQKNPTAFYLCASSIDWGPGNTIYFGEGSWLTVV.

This clone has just one count. The V gene is TRBV5-1, the J gene TRBJ1-1; 7 bases line up with TRBD1. J lost 1 base, V lost 5 bases, and 5 bases had no gene match. The CDR3 is 14 amino acids. Germline CDR1 and CDR2: SGHRS and YFSETQ. CDR3 region: CASRLTGSNTEAFF. CDR3 sequence (DNA): TGCGCCAGCAGGTTGACAGGGTCGAACACTGAAGCTTTCTTT. Based on the CDR3 plus reference TRBV5-1 and TRBJ1-1, the full variable domain is KAGVTQTPRYLIKTRGQQVTLSCSPISGHRSVSWYQQTPGQGLQFLFEYFSETQRNKGNFPGRFSGRQFSNSRSEMNVSTLELGDSALYLCASRLTGSNTEAFFGQGTRLTVV.

V usage is TRBV20-1 and J usage is TRBJ2-1; the match to TRBD2 covers 8 bases. The length of the CDR3 is 16 residues. Germline trimming cut 3 bases from V and 3 bases from J; bases unmatched to any gene: 10. Germline V gene data show CDR1 as DFQATT and CDR2 as SNEGSKA (reference sequence). The DNA of the CDR3 is TGCAGTGCTAGTCCGATAGCGGGGCTTATCTACAATGAGCAGTTCTTC. Its protein product is CSASPIAGLIYNEQFF.

V gene TRBV29-1 combines with J gene TRBJ1-1; maybe TRBD1 (6 bases). The CDR3 spans 14 residues. V was cut by 6 bases and J by 7 bases, with 21 bases left in between. Germline V CDR1 and CDR2: SQVTM, ANQGSEA. The CDR3 nucleotides are TGCAGCGTCGCTACTAGGACAGTTCAGATTGAAGCTTTCTTT. The encoded protein is CSVATRTVQIEAFF.

The chain combines TRBV9 with TRBJ2-4; 10 bases line up with TRBD2. Germline CDR1 SGDLS, CDR2 YYNGEE. V lost 0 bases to trimming and J lost 6 bases; unmatched junction nucleotides: 6. The CDR3 contains 16 residues. The CDR3: CASSVEASGSGNIQYF. CDR3 nucleotides: TGTGCCAGCAGCGTAGAGGCTAGCGGGAGCGGAAACATTCAGTACTTC.